This T cell receptor beta chain was sequenced in a study of T cells expressing NK-cell markers. General observations from the study: In a handful of donors, dominant clonotypes made up about 25-65% of CD3+CD56-NKG2C+ cells. CD8+ T cells in roughly six donors included dominant NKG2C+ clonotypes at roughly 1.0-8%.

The authors generated TCR beta cDNA through 5'RACE template switching with UMIs. One entry per CDR3 protein, without DNA, is what TCRdb gives after re-calling the 5' RACE reads. Listed are tens of thousands of distinct CDR3 sequences; over 50% falls within the top ten. On this clonotype: No antigen is known for it.

The CDR3 has 17 amino acids. CDR1 and CDR2 (germline): SGHVS, FNYEAQ. The chain carries TRBV7-6 and TRBJ1-6. This TCR derives from a woman between 18 and 70 years old in good health. Sequences were obtained from blood T cells: a sorted CD56 or NKG2C T cell subset, CD4+ or CD8+ T cells, or bulk PBMC T cells (not recorded which). The CDR3 region is CATSAEFGSSYNSPLHF.